These 16 T cell receptor beta chains originate from one sample sequenced in a study of blood T cell repertoires in COVID-19. The data were produced by immunoSEQ multiplex PCR, yet TCRdb's version contains in-frame clones alone and is incomplete. The sample includes 230,000 or so clones, around 84% of them seen just once. The sequenced sample was PBMCs or T cells enriched from blood (not recorded which). The receptors come from a woman aged 50 to 65 who had been exposed to COVID-19.

This clone was recorded once. V usage is TRBV2 and J usage is TRBJ1-2; TRBD1 matches at 7 bases. Trimming at V came to 7 bases and at J to 7 bases, leaving 12 bases not matched to a gene. The CDR3 is 14 residues long. Germline CDR1 and CDR2: SNHLY and FYNNEI. CDR3 nucleotide sequence: TGTGCCAGCACCTTCACGACAGGGTTGAGTGGCTACACCTTC. Amino acid sequence: CASTFTTGLSGYTF.

This sequence joins TRBV24-1 and TRBJ1-2; 9 bases align to TRBD1. Germline lookup yields CDR1 KGHDR and CDR2 SFDVKD. The CDR3 has 16 residues. With 5 bases clipped from V and 4 bases from J, the junction kept 10 bases outside the gene matches. The CDR3 nucleotides are TGTGCCACCAGTGGACTCCCGGGACAGGGATCCTATGGCTACACCTTC. It encodes CATSGLPGQGSYGYTF.

This clone was seen just once. CDR3 region: CASSVGQGNYEQYF. For the CDR3, the DNA is TGTGCCAGCAGTGTGGGACAGGGTAACTACGAGCAGTACTTC. The V and J genes are TRBV2 and TRBJ2-7; TRBD1 agrees at 9 bases. The germline gives CDR1 SNHLY, CDR2 FYNNEI. The CDR3 sequence is 14 residues long. V lost 4 bases and J lost 3; bases outside the gene matches: 4. Full variable domain (outside the CDR3, taken from reference TRBV2 and TRBJ2-7): EPEVTQTPSHQVTQMGQEVILRCVPISNHLYFYWYRQILGQKVEFLVSFYNNEISEKSEIFDDQFSVERPDGSNFTLKIRSTKLEDSAMYFCASSVGQGNYEQYFGPGTRLTVT.

The chain joins TRBV18 to TRBJ1-4; tentative D call: TRBD1 (5 bases). V lost 2 bases to trimming and J lost 8 bases, with 12 bases between them. The CDR3 is 14 amino acids. Looked up from germline, CDR1 is KGHSH and CDR2 is LQKENI. The CDR3 sequence is CASSPAKGQEKLFF. DNA for the CDR3: TGTGCCAGCTCACCAGCCAAGGGGCAGGAAAAACTGTTTTTT.

The chain couples TRBV5-4 to TRBJ2-1; no definite D call. V gave up 4 bases and J gave up 6 bases, with 11 bases separating them. This CDR3 region has 13 residues. The V gene's germline CDR1 is SGHNT and CDR2 YYREEE (reference sequence). DNA of the CDR3: TGTGCCAGCAGCGTGGAATTCCGCAATGAGCAGTTCTTC. It encodes CASSVEFRNEQFF.

The chain links TRBV7-2 to TRBJ2-7; TRBD2 aligns across 10 bases. V was clipped by 6 bases and J by 6 bases; unmatched bases: 5. In germline, CDR1 is SGHTA, CDR2 FQGNSA. The CDR3 sequence is 13 residues long. The CDR3 DNA sequence: TGTGCCAGCAGACTAGCGGGGCTAGCCGAGCAGTACTTC. Protein product: CASRLAGLAEQYF.

V gene TRBV19 combines with J gene TRBJ1-1; maybe TRBD1 (5 bases). The CDR3 is made up of 13 amino acids. V lost 5 bases to trimming and J lost 3 bases, with 10 bases between them. The germline V gene has CDR1 LNHDA and CDR2 SQIVND (reference sequence). The chain's CDR3 is CASSVVRDTEAFF. CDR3 bases: TGTGCCAGTAGTGTAGTCAGGGACACTGAAGCTTTCTTT.

In its sample, this clone was seen once. J is TRBJ1-2 and V is TRBV11-2; 12 nucleotides agree with TRBD1. Germline assignment: CDR1 SGHAT and CDR2 FQNNGV. The CDR3 is 15 residues long. J lost 8 bases, V lost 3 bases, and 7 bases had no gene match. In DNA form, the CDR3 reads TGTGCCAGCAGCTTGGGGACAGGGGGCTCGAGGGGCTACACCTTC. Its protein product is CASSLGTGGSRGYTF. Complete variable domain (other parts from reference TRBV11-2 and TRBJ1-2): EAGVAQSPRYKIIEKRQSVAFWCNPISGHATLYWYQQILGQGPKLLIQFQNNGVVDDSQLPKDRFSAERLKGVDSTLKIQPAKLEDSAVYLCASSLGTGGSRGYTFGSGTRLTVV.

The chain links TRBV10-2 to TRBJ1-6; 10 nucleotides match TRBD1. The CDR3 spans 18 residues. V shed 2 bases, J shed 1 base, and the junction held 5 bases outside the gene matches. Per the germline V gene, CDR1 is WSHSY and CDR2 is SAAADI. CDR3 nucleotides: TGCGCCAGCAGTGAGAAGGGACAGGGGTGGTCCTATAATTCACCCCTCCACTTT. Protein product: CASSEKGQGWSYNSPLHF.

Regarding this clone: Other DNA variants within this sample encode the same CDR3. The V and J genes are TRBV4-1 and TRBJ2-7; D uncertain. The CDR3 is made up of 14 amino acids. Looked up from germline, CDR1 is MGHRA and CDR2 is YSYEKL. V was clipped by 0 bases and J by 2 bases, with 8 bases between them. The CDR3 bases are TGCGCCAGCAGCCAAGATCGCGGCCCCTACGAGCAGTACTTC. The encoded protein is CASSQDRGPYEQYF.

The chain has TRBV10-1 and TRBJ1-1; perhaps TRBD1 as D (6 bases). The CDR3 has 14 amino acids. CDR1 is WNHNN, CDR2 SYGVQD, per germline (reference sequence). V was pared by 0 bases and J by 5 bases, with 10 bases between. The CDR3 protein is CASSESIQGTEAFF. CDR3 in DNA: TGCGCCAGCAGTGAGTCGATCCAGGGGACTGAAGCTTTCTTT.

The sample holds many counts of this clone. The rearrangement uses TRBV19 and TRBJ2-3; 10 bases map to TRBD1. Germline values: CDR1 LNHDA, CDR2 SQIVND (reference sequence). This CDR3 spans 16 amino acids. Germline trimming cut 5 bases from V and 2 bases from J; bases unmatched to any gene: 7. The CDR3 nucleotides read TGTGCCAGTAGTGTAAGGGGGACAGGGGCCACAGATACGCAGTATTTT. Its protein is CASSVRGTGATDTQYF.

The chain couples TRBV29-1 to TRBJ1-2, with 12 bases matching TRBD1. J was trimmed by 7 bases and V by 7 bases; bases with no gene match: 7. The CDR3 loop spans 13 amino acids. Germline V gene sequence: CDR1 SQVTM, CDR2 ANQGSEA. The CDR3 region is CSALGQGATGYTF. The CDR3, as DNA: TGCAGCGCCCTGGGACAGGGGGCAACTGGCTACACCTTC.

The chain is built from TRBV5-6 and TRBJ1-2; D perhaps matches TRBD1 (5 bases). V was trimmed by 6 bases and J by 8 bases, leaving 20 bases between them. CDR1 is SGHDT and CDR2 is YYEEEE in the germline V gene. CDR3 length equals 14 residues. CDR3 DNA sequence: TGTGCCAGCACCGTACAGGTCTGGGGGGAAGGCTACACCTTC. Encoded protein: CASTVQVWGEGYTF.

This chain uses TRBV6-5 with TRBJ2-7, with 8 bases aligning to TRBD1. The CDR3 runs 13 residues. Germline V CDR1 and CDR2: MNHEY, SVGAGI. The V segment lost 6 bases and the J segment 4 bases; nucleotides outside the gene matches: 5. The CDR3 nucleotides are TGTGCCAGCAGGGCTACAGGGGGGTACGAGCAGTACTTC. Protein: CASRATGGYEQYF.

This chain links TRBV5-4 with TRBJ2-3; TRBD2 aligns across 9 bases. Germline V lookup: CDR1 SGHNT, CDR2 YYREEE (reference sequence). V shed 3 bases and J 2 bases; nucleotides not matched to a gene: 13. The CDR3 is 18 residues long. CDR3 coding DNA: TGTGCCAGCAGCTCAGGATTGACTAGCGGAACTTTCACAGATACGCAGTATTTT. Encoded protein: CASSSGLTSGTFTDTQYF.